This note documents a single T cell receptor beta chain sequence. This CDR3 contains 15 residues. CDR1 is SGHTA and CDR2 is FQGNSA in the germline V gene. Trimming took off 4 bases at V and 0 bases at J, with 11 bases between the two ends. This sample stems from a study of blood T cell repertoires in COVID-19. Study-wide background: In each case, the material was cDNA or gDNA derived from T cells, B-cell-depleted T cells, or PBMCs.

The assay was immunoSEQ multiplex PCR, and TCRdb's table has in-frame clones only and misses some. The table includes some 25,000 clones, 80% to 85% detected once. The sequencing sample was made of peripheral blood. This sequence originates from a human donor in a cohort sampled during active COVID-19. V usage is TRBV7-2 and J usage is TRBJ2-3; possible D gene TRBD2, 5 bases. The chain's CDR3 is CASSSDYLSTDTQYF. The DNA for the CDR3 is TGTGCCAGCAGCTCAGACTATTTAAGCACAGATACGCAGTATTTT.